The present T cell receptor (beta chain) was sequenced within a study of beta chain features in type 1 diabetes. Whole-study findings and limits: Researchers caution that PCR might favor shorter templates, equally among patients and controls. Reduced insertions and increased deletions marked VDJ junctions in type 1 diabetes patients.

Expressed TCRB transcripts were sequenced after all isolated RNA was converted to cDNA. The method was immunoSEQ multiplex PCR; TCRdb's version includes in-frame clones alone and lacks a portion of them. This sample has roughly 41,000 clones, with about half found just once. About this clone itself: Its antigen is undetermined.

The CDR3 totals 15 residues. Germline values: CDR1 SGDLS, CDR2 YYNGEE. V was cut by 2 bases and J by 0 bases, with 12 bases left in between. Sequences were obtained from central memory CD4+ T cells from blood. The receptor's source is a woman in her late teens or twenties in good health. This sequence joins TRBV9 and TRBJ2-7; D is possibly TRBD1 (5 bases). The CDR3 sequence: CASSVGQSGSYEQYF. As DNA, the CDR3 is TGTGCCAGCAGCGTTGGACAATCGGGCTCCTACGAGCAGTACTTC.